This passage covers 32 T cell receptor beta chains from one sample sequenced in a study of blood T cell repertoires in COVID-19. Method: immunoSEQ multiplex PCR; TCRdb's copy keeps in-frame clones and lacks some. The sample lists over 110,000 clones, 84% occurring once. The sequencing input was PBMCs or T cells enriched from blood (not recorded which). Every receptor here comes from a man in his forties with acute COVID-19.

This chain joins TRBV11-2 and TRBJ2-5, with D perhaps TRBD1 (6 bases). This CDR3 is 15 amino acids long. Trimming stripped 1 base from V and 2 bases from J, with 11 bases between. Per germline, CDR1 SGHAT and CDR2 FQNNGV. The CDR3 bases are TGTGCCAGCAGCTTAGGATGGCAGGGGCAAGAGACCCAGTACTTC. Translated, it gives CASSLGWQGQETQYF.

This chain joins TRBV18 and TRBJ1-1; no clear D gene. V was clipped by 2 bases and J by 5 bases, with 9 bases between them. This CDR3 spans 13 amino acids. Germline-derived CDR1 and CDR2 are KGHSH and LQKENI. The CDR3 region has the DNA TGTGCCAGCTCACCAGGAACGCGGACTGAAGCTTTCTTT. Translating it yields CASSPGTRTEAFF.

For the CDR3, the DNA is TGTGCCAGCAGCCGACCGGGACACAAATCTGGAAACACCATATATTTT. It translates to CASSRPGHKSGNTIYF. The chain has TRBV16 and TRBJ1-3; perhaps TRBD1 as D (6 bases). Germline loops: CDR1 KGHSY, CDR2 FQNENV. This CDR3 comprises 16 residues. V lost 4 bases and J lost 1, with 14 bases in between.

The J gene is TRBJ1-1, the V gene TRBV11-2, with 10 bases identical to TRBD1. Germline lookup yields CDR1 SGHAT and CDR2 FQNNGV. Trimming removed 3 bases from V and 7 bases from J; junction bases left unmatched: 8. There are 15 residues in the CDR3. CDR3 sequence (DNA): TGTGCCAGCAGCTTCCGTGACAGGGGGCGAAATGAAGCTTTCTTT. As protein: CASSFRDRGRNEAFF.

In its sample, this clone was seen a few times. The chain combines TRBV6-5 with TRBJ1-5, with 8 bases fitting TRBD1. The CDR3 runs 14 residues. Germline CDR1 and CDR2: MNHEY and SVGAGI. V lost 5 bases and J lost 2; bases outside the gene matches: 2. The CDR3 region has the DNA TGTGCCAGCAGTCCGGGACAGGGCAATCAGCCCCAGCATTTT. Amino acid sequence: CASSPGQGNQPQHF.

The chain's CDR3 is CASSQPYAPGYSGNTIYF. In DNA form, the CDR3 reads TGTGCCAGCAGCCAACCCTATGCCCCAGGCTACTCTGGAAACACCATATATTTT. V usage is TRBV7-9 and J usage is TRBJ1-3, with D unclear. Between the trimmed V and J ends, which lost 5 bases and 0 bases, there was a span of 20 bases. CDR1 and CDR2 from the germline V gene are SEHNR and FQNEAQ (reference sequence). This CDR3 contains 18 residues.

The count of this clone is one. The chain joins TRBV28 to TRBJ2-5; no reliable D call. Germline assignment: CDR1 MDHEN and CDR2 SYDVKM. This CDR3 has 11 residues. Trimming removed 6 bases at V and 2 bases at J, with 4 bases between. The CDR3 DNA follows: TGTGCCAGCAGCCCTCAAGAGACCCAGTACTTC. Protein product: CASSPQETQYF.

In its sample, this clone was seen a few times. The CDR3 is CASRSTAVRGTGELFF. The CDR3 DNA reads TGTGCCAGCAGGTCTACGGCGGTACGGGGAACCGGGGAGCTGTTTTTT. V is TRBV7-2 and J is TRBJ2-2, with D tentatively TRBD2 (5 bases). CDR3 length: 16 amino acids. Trimming stripped 6 bases from V and 5 bases from J, with 19 bases between. Germline-derived CDR1 and CDR2 are SGHTA and FQGNSA.

This sequence joins TRBV7-8 and TRBJ2-2, with TRBD1 matching over 8 bases. The germline gives CDR1 SGHVS, CDR2 FQNEAQ. Trimming removed 1 base from V and 6 bases from J; junction bases left unmatched: 7. The CDR3 covers 16 residues. The CDR3 nucleotides read TGTGCCAGCAGCTTAGGAGGCAGGGGGCTCTCCGGGGAGCTGTTTTTT. Its translation is CASSLGGRGLSGELFF.

The chain is built from TRBV5-1 and TRBJ1-2; 7 bases match TRBD1. Germline trimming cut 4 bases from V and 6 bases from J; bases unmatched to any gene: 6. The V gene's germline CDR1 is SGHRS and CDR2 YFSETQ. The CDR3 is made up of 13 amino acids. CDR3 DNA sequence: TGCGCCAGCAGCCTCCAGGGGGAGGATGGCTACACCTTC. It encodes CASSLQGEDGYTF.

The chain employs TRBV19 and TRBJ1-5; D gene uncertain. Germline CDR1 is LNHDA and CDR2 is SQIVND (reference sequence). The CDR3 is made up of 17 amino acids. Deletions cut 5 bases from V and 0 bases from J, with 17 bases between. CDR3 coding DNA: TGTGCCAGTAGTGTAATGAGGGCCAGAGATAGCAATCAGCCCCAGCATTTT. Protein: CASSVMRARDSNQPQHF. Together with reference TRBV19 and TRBJ1-5, the CDR3 gives the full variable domain: DGGITQSPKYLFRKEGQNVTLSCEQNLNHDAMYWYRQDPGQGLRLIYYSQIVNDFQKGDIAEGYSVSREKKESFPLTVTSAQKNPTAFYLCASSVMRARDSNQPQHFGDGTRLSIL.

The V gene is TRBV6-1, the J gene TRBJ2-1; TRBD1 matches 10 bases. CDR3 length equals 16 residues. Germline V gene lookup returns CDR1 MNHNS and CDR2 SASEGT. Germline trimming cut 2 bases from V and 7 bases from J; bases unmatched to any gene: 8. As DNA, the CDR3 is TGTGCCAGCAGTGAATTGTATGGACAGGGGGTAAATGAGCAGTTCTTC. Its translation is CASSELYGQGVNEQFF.

The chain has TRBV6-6 and TRBJ2-2, with 10 bases that match TRBD2. This CDR3 spans 17 amino acids. Germline V gives CDR1 MNHNY, CDR2 SVGAGI (reference sequence). V was pared by 5 bases and J by 2 bases, with 8 bases of the junction left unmatched. The CDR3 here is CASSQTGLARNTGELFF. DNA for the CDR3: TGTGCCAGCAGTCAGACGGGACTAGCGCGAAACACCGGGGAGCTGTTTTTT.

The rearrangement uses TRBV2 and TRBJ2-5, with 11 bases lining up with TRBD2. The CDR3 runs 16 residues. The trim removed 3 bases at V and 5 bases at J, leaving 8 bases unmatched. Germline V CDR1 and CDR2: SNHLY, FYNNEI. CDR3 loop: CASSDGSSGGWETQYF. The CDR3 nucleotides read TGTGCCAGCAGTGATGGGTCTAGCGGGGGGTGGGAGACCCAGTACTTC.

This clone was recorded once. The chain carries TRBV20-1 and TRBJ2-1; D remains unclear. The CDR3 runs 12 residues. Germline CDR1 and CDR2: DFQATT and SNEGSKA (reference sequence). Between the trimmed V and J ends, which lost 4 bases and 6 bases, there was a span of 10 bases. The CDR3 here is CSAIDLPNEQFF. The DNA for the CDR3 is TGCAGTGCTATTGATCTTCCCAATGAGCAGTTCTTC.

This sequence joins TRBV4-3 and TRBJ2-1, with 9 bases identical to TRBD2. Germline values: CDR1 LGHNA, CDR2 YSLEER. V trimming: 1 base; J trimming: 7 bases; junction bases outside the gene matches: 5. The CDR3 runs to 15 residues. The DNA for the CDR3 is TGCGCCAGCAGCCAAGGGACTAGCGCGCGAAATGAGCAGTTCTTC. Encoded protein: CASSQGTSARNEQFF.

This clone came up a few times. V gene TRBV3-1 (or the pseudogene TRBV3-2) combines with J gene TRBJ2-1; D ambiguous. Trimming removed 2 bases from V and 3 bases from J, with 5 bases in between. From germline, CDR1 is LGHDT and CDR2 YNNKEL (reference sequence). CDR3 length: 13 residues. The CDR3 DNA follows: TGTGCCAGCAGCCAATTCCTCTACAATGAGCAGTTCTTC. Its protein is CASSQFLYNEQFF.

The J gene is TRBJ2-2, the V gene TRBV10-2, with 9 bases that match TRBD1. The CDR3 loop spans 16 amino acids. Germline V gives CDR1 WSHSY, CDR2 SAAADI. Unmatched junction bases numbered 10, after V lost 5 bases and J lost 6 bases. This chain's CDR3 is CASSRTGQGNSGELFF. In DNA, the CDR3 is TGCGCCAGCAGTCGTACGGGACAGGGCAATTCCGGGGAGCTGTTTTTT.

This sequence joins TRBV5-1 and TRBJ2-3; TRBD1 aligns across 8 bases. V shed 3 bases and J 0 bases; nucleotides not matched to a gene: 3. Germline CDR1 SGHRS, CDR2 YFSETQ. This CDR3 region has 15 residues. The CDR3 protein is CASSWTGLSTDTQYF. The CDR3 DNA follows: TGCGCCAGCAGCTGGACAGGGCTTAGCACAGATACGCAGTATTTT.

The V and J genes are TRBV19 and TRBJ2-1; the match to TRBD1 covers 8 bases. The CDR3 covers 15 residues. Losses at the gene ends were 5 bases for V and 8 bases for J; bases not matched to a gene: 11. Germline V lookup: CDR1 LNHDA, CDR2 SQIVND (reference sequence). This chain's CDR3 is CASSLSTGALDEQFF. The CDR3 DNA reads TGTGCCAGTAGTCTTTCGACAGGGGCCCTCGATGAGCAGTTCTTC.

V gene TRBV19 combines with J gene TRBJ2-4; possibly TRBD1 for D (6 bases). This CDR3 has 14 amino acids. Trimming stripped 7 bases from V and 5 bases from J, with 15 bases between. Germline CDR1 reads LNHDA; CDR2 reads SQIVND (reference sequence). The CDR3: CASKLQGRENIQYF. The CDR3, as DNA: TGTGCCAGTAAGCTGCAGGGGCGCGAAAACATTCAGTACTTC.

This clone occurred a few times. This chain uses TRBV27 with TRBJ1-1; D perhaps matches TRBD1 (5 bases). In germline, CDR1 is MNHEY, CDR2 SMNVEV (reference sequence). V was trimmed by 4 bases and J by 1 base, leaving 10 bases between them. This CDR3 is built from 14 residues. As DNA, the CDR3 is TGTGCCAGCAGTTATGACAGCCAGAACACTGAAGCTTTCTTT. The encoded protein is CASSYDSQNTEAFF.

The table lists this clone with a few counts. The chain combines TRBV7-9 with TRBJ1-3; D possibly corresponds to TRBD1 (6 bases). V lost 3 bases and J lost 0, with 12 bases in between. The CDR3 has 16 residues. Germline V CDR1 and CDR2: SEHNR, FQNEAQ (reference sequence). CDR3 protein: CASSLNRESSGNTIYF. CDR3 in DNA: TGTGCCAGCAGCTTGAACAGGGAGAGCTCTGGAAACACCATATATTTT.

This rearrangement joins TRBV30 to TRBJ2-7, with a weak D call TRBD1 (6 bases). Trimming removed 2 bases at V and 2 bases at J, with 10 bases between. Germline-derived CDR1 and CDR2 are GTSNPN and SVGIG (reference sequence). This CDR3 has 13 residues. CDR3 sequence (DNA): TGTGCCTGGAGTCCGGACAGACCCTACGAGCAGTACTTC. This translates into CAWSPDRPYEQYF.

The chain combines TRBV7-9 with TRBJ2-7; D may be TRBD1 (6 bases). This CDR3 spans 14 amino acids. Trimming removed 6 bases at V and 4 bases at J, with 16 bases between. Germline V CDR1 and CDR2: SEHNR, FQNEAQ (reference sequence). Written as DNA, the CDR3 is TGTGCCAGCAGGTCGGACAGCACCGATTACGAGCAGTACTTC. Its protein is CASRSDSTDYEQYF.

The chain couples TRBV5-1 to TRBJ2-1; a possible D gene is TRBD2 (5 bases). Germline assignment: CDR1 SGHRS and CDR2 YFSETQ. This CDR3 is built from 14 residues. Trimming took 4 bases from V and 10 from J, leaving 18 bases between them. CDR3 sequence (DNA): TGCGCCAGCAGCCAGACTACCGGAACTCCGGAGCAGTTCTTC. Protein sequence: CASSQTTGTPEQFF.

This clone has a handful of counts. The chain employs TRBV19 and TRBJ2-1, with 7 positions matching TRBD1. V was pared by 8 bases and J by 7 bases, with 11 bases of the junction left unmatched. This CDR3 spans 14 amino acids. From germline, CDR1 is LNHDA and CDR2 SQIVND (reference sequence). The CDR3 DNA is TGTGCCAGTGAACCGGGACAGTCTAGAAATGAGCAGTTCTTC. The encoded protein is CASEPGQSRNEQFF.

This clone came up a few times. The rearrangement links TRBV7-2 to TRBJ2-2; possibly TRBD1 for D (5 bases). V was pared by 2 bases and J by 6 bases, with 13 bases between. CDR1 is SGHTA and CDR2 is FQGNSA in the germline V gene. The CDR3 is 15 amino acids. CDR3 region: CASSLSGAGAGELFF. The CDR3 DNA sequence: TGTGCCAGCAGCTTAAGTGGGGCTGGCGCCGGGGAGCTGTTTTTT.

This chain's CDR3 is CASSQGTRNTGELFF. For the CDR3, the DNA is TGTGCCAGCTCACAAGGGACTCGGAACACCGGGGAGCTGTTTTTT. The chain employs TRBV18 and TRBJ2-2, with D maybe TRBD2 (6 bases). The CDR3 length is 15 residues. Per germline, CDR1 KGHSH and CDR2 LQKENI. The V gene lost 4 bases and the J gene lost 1 base, with 10 bases spanning the gap.

The chain combines TRBV15 with TRBJ1-2; perhaps TRBD1 as D (5 bases). Germline V gives CDR1 LNHNV, CDR2 YYDKDF (reference sequence). V was cut by 1 base and J by 0 bases, with 21 bases left in between. The CDR3 totals 19 residues. The CDR3 DNA follows: TGTGCCACCAGCAGAGGGAGTTTCTGGGGCGGACTAACTAACTATGGCTACACCTTC. The encoded protein is CATSRGSFWGGLTNYGYTF.

This clone was seen more than once but under ten times. The J gene is TRBJ2-3, the V gene TRBV28; 8 positions match TRBD2. V shed 4 bases and J 3 bases; nucleotides not matched to a gene: 15. The CDR3 contains 18 residues. The germline V gene has CDR1 MDHEN and CDR2 SYDVKM. CDR3 sequence reads: CASSSAWDSGDATDTQYF. The CDR3, as DNA: TGTGCCAGCAGTTCGGCTTGGGATAGCGGGGATGCGACAGATACGCAGTATTTT. Supplemented by reference TRBV28 and TRBJ2-3, the full variable domain reads DVKVTQSSRYLVKRTGEKVFLECVQDMDHENMFWYRQDPGLGLRLIYFSYDVKMKEKGDIPEGYSVSREKKERFSLILESASTNQTSMYLCASSSAWDSGDATDTQYFGPGTRLTVL.

The chain links TRBV19 to TRBJ1-6; TRBD1 agrees at 8 bases. J was trimmed by 6 bases and V by 8 bases; bases with no gene match: 6. This CDR3 is built from 14 residues. The germline V gene encodes CDR1 LNHDA and CDR2 SQIVND (reference sequence). The CDR3 DNA is TGTGCCAGTCGACAGGGGTATTTTAATTCACCCCTCCACTTT. Protein product: CASRQGYFNSPLHF. Supplemented by reference TRBV19 and TRBJ1-6, the full variable domain reads DGGITQSPKYLFRKEGQNVTLSCEQNLNHDAMYWYRQDPGQGLRLIYYSQIVNDFQKGDIAEGYSVSREKKESFPLTVTSAQKNPTAFYLCASRQGYFNSPLHFGNGTRLTVT.